This TCR beta chain was captured in a study of T cell repertoires in cytomegalovirus infection. About the research overall: HLA-C-restricted CMV epitopes, recently identified, and well-studied HLA-B-restricted ones were used by the study. Matching HLA type and CMV infection were both indicated by public TCR beta signatures.

Comments on this clonotype: What it binds is not known.

The CDR3 consists of 17 residues. The J segment lost 0 bases and the V segment lost 3 bases, leaving 4 bases of the junction unmatched. CDR1 is SNHLY, CDR2 FYNNEI, per germline. TCRdb re-called the reads through MiXCR, storing one row per CDR3 protein. The sample shows approximately 770,000 distinct CDR3 sequences, 29% of them seen only once. Study observations and caveats: The ex vivo response was dominated by HLA-C-restricted CMV-specific TCR beta clonotypes. Pooled public TCR beta family frequency picked out CMV carriers with the relevant HLA.

The genes are TRBV2 and TRBJ2-2; 10 bases agree with TRBD2. Specimen: cultured CD8+ T cells from PBMCs, collected from culture after CMV antigen stimulation. The receptor was isolated from a human donor in good health (CMV status not recorded). Some clones in this sample may be carry-over from other donors' samples. CDR3 in DNA: TGTGCCAGCAGTGAGAGTCTAGCGGGGGCGAACACCGGGGAGCTGTTTTTT. It encodes CASSESLAGANTGELFF.